One and the same sample provided the 32 T cell receptor beta chains below, sequenced in a study of a mutant IDH1 vaccine in newly diagnosed glioma. Time point reported: baseline, week 1 (first vaccination visit). This sample's treatment: pre-vaccination baseline after standard-of-care therapy. Some clones are missing from TCRdb's copy, which holds only in-frame ones; the method was immunoSEQ multiplex PCR. Counted here are 30,000 or so clones, 82% occurring once; the ten biggest clones make up approximately 20%. Specimen: PBMCs, collected from a glioma patient treated with radiotherapy, temozolomide or both. The source of these receptors is a man younger than 40 with glioma.

The chain carries TRBV28 and TRBJ1-1, with TRBD1 matching 7 bases. Germline V gives CDR1 MDHEN, CDR2 SYDVKM. V lost 6 bases, J lost 11 bases, and 15 bases stayed unmatched. There are 14 residues in the CDR3. The CDR3 nucleotides are TGTGCCAGCAGCCAGGGACAGAGGACTCTTTCGGCTTTCTTT. Translation: CASSQGQRTLSAFF.

The chain has TRBV19 and TRBJ1-2; 8 nucleotides match TRBD1. The CDR3 covers 13 residues. Germline values: CDR1 LNHDA, CDR2 SQIVND (reference sequence). After removal of 4 bases from V and 8 bases from J, the junction contained 6 bases not matched to a gene. CDR3 protein: CASSKDRERGYTF. The DNA of the CDR3 is TGTGCCAGTAGTAAGGACAGGGAGCGCGGCTACACCTTC.

This chain links TRBV7-2 with TRBJ2-2; 9 nucleotides align to TRBD1. Germline CDR1 SGHTA, CDR2 FQGNSA. CDR3 size: 14 residues. V shed 5 bases, J shed 6 bases, and the junction held 4 bases outside the gene matches. DNA for the CDR3: TGTGCCAGCAGCGCAACAGGGGGCCCCGGGGAGCTGTTTTTT. As protein: CASSATGGPGELFF.

J is TRBJ1-5 and V is TRBV21-1. TRBV21-1 is an annotated pseudogene. This CDR3 region has 17 residues. DNA for the CDR3: TGTGCCAGCAGCACCCCCGGGAACGGACGGCTCGATCAGCCCCAGCATTTT. Translated, it gives CASSTPGNGRLDQPQHF.

V and J are TRBV30 and TRBJ2-5; D uncertain. This CDR3 region has 12 residues. The germline CDR1 and CDR2 sequences are GTSNPN and SVGIG (reference sequence). Deletions cut 3 bases from V and 0 bases from J, with 5 bases between. CDR3 protein: CAWSEDQETQYF. CDR3 bases: TGTGCCTGGAGCGAAGACCAAGAGACCCAGTACTTC.

The chain combines TRBV9 with TRBJ1-1; 7 bases agree with TRBD1. Trimming removed 7 bases from V and 6 bases from J; junction bases left unmatched: 12. There are 14 residues in the CDR3. Looked up from germline, CDR1 is SGDLS and CDR2 is YYNGEE. In DNA form, the CDR3 reads TGTGCCAGCTCACCGGGACAGAGCCCTTCTGAAGCTTTCTTT. Encoded protein: CASSPGQSPSEAFF.

The chain couples TRBV28 to TRBJ1-2; 7 bases match TRBD1. In germline, CDR1 is MDHEN, CDR2 SYDVKM. J was trimmed by 1 base and V by 6 bases; bases with no gene match: 8. The CDR3 loop spans 15 amino acids. The CDR3 spells CASSLTRGLNYGYTF. The CDR3 DNA follows: TGTGCCAGCAGCTTGACTAGGGGGCTTAACTATGGCTACACCTTC.

The chain recombines TRBV4-3 with TRBJ2-3; either TRBD1 or TRBD2 may fit D (5 bases each). The CDR3 sequence is 13 residues long. CDR1 and CDR2 (germline): LGHNA, YSLEER. Deletions cut 4 bases from V and 6 bases from J, with 11 bases between. The CDR3 is CASSRDGADTQYF. The CDR3 DNA sequence: TGCGCCAGCAGCCGAGACGGGGCGGATACGCAGTATTTT.

J is TRBJ2-7 and V is TRBV5-4; 10 nucleotides align to TRBD2. The CDR3 length is 14 residues. Looked up from germline, CDR1 is SGHNT and CDR2 is YYREEE (reference sequence). V was clipped by 6 bases and J by 2 bases; unmatched bases: 5. Written as DNA, the CDR3 is TGTGCCAGCACTCGAGCGGGGGGGCCCTACGAGCAGTACTTC. It is translated as CASTRAGGPYEQYF.

The chain joins TRBV29-1 to TRBJ1-1; D unresolved. Trimming removed 1 base at V and 7 bases at J, with 10 bases between. The CDR3 extends over 12 amino acids. Germline-derived CDR1 and CDR2 are SQVTM and ANQGSEA. CDR3: CSVEGAGVEAFF. The CDR3 DNA sequence: TGCAGCGTTGAAGGGGCTGGGGTTGAAGCTTTCTTT.

This chain joins TRBV5-1 and TRBJ2-2; the D call may be TRBD1 or TRBD2 (6 bases each). The CDR3 has 16 amino acids. Germline V gene lookup returns CDR1 SGHRS and CDR2 YFSETQ. Trimming took 2 bases from V and 4 from J, leaving 15 bases between them. The CDR3 loop is CASSLIAGGGTGELFF. CDR3 nucleotide sequence: TGCGCCAGCAGCTTAATCGCCGGGGGCGGCACCGGGGAGCTGTTTTTT.

This sequence joins TRBV5-4 and TRBJ2-1; tentatively, D is TRBD1 or TRBD2 (5 bases each). Germline loops: CDR1 SGHNT, CDR2 YYREEE (reference sequence). The CDR3 has 15 amino acids. Trimming took 4 bases from V and 2 from J, leaving 13 bases between them. The CDR3, as DNA: TGTGCCAGCAGCATTCAGAGGGGAACCTACAATGAGCAGTTCTTC. It codes for CASSIQRGTYNEQFF.

V gene TRBV14 combines with J gene TRBJ2-3; 8 bases align to TRBD1. The CDR3 runs to 15 residues. V was pared by 5 bases and J by 4 bases, with 8 bases of the junction left unmatched. CDR1 SGHDN and CDR2 FVKESK come from the germline V gene. CDR3 in DNA: TGTGCCAGCAGCGACGGACAGGGATTAGCAGATACGCAGTATTTT. Translated, it gives CASSDGQGLADTQYF.

V and J are TRBV4-1 and TRBJ2-1; D may be TRBD1 (6 bases). The CDR3 has 16 residues. Germline V lookup: CDR1 MGHRA, CDR2 YSYEKL. The V gene lost 3 bases and the J gene lost 3 bases, with 15 bases spanning the gap. CDR3 residues: CASSQPGTNNYNEQFF. In DNA, the CDR3 is TGCGCCAGCAGCCAGCCCGGGACAAATAACTACAATGAGCAGTTCTTC.

The chain recombines TRBV9 with TRBJ2-3; 12 bases are a match to TRBD2. The germline V gene has CDR1 SGDLS and CDR2 YYNGEE. The CDR3 runs 17 residues. V dropped 3 bases and J dropped 3; count of bases not matched to a gene: 8. The CDR3 DNA reads as TGTGCCAGCAGCGCGGCTAGCGGGGGGGTGGGTACAGATACGCAGTATTTT. Its protein is CASSAASGGVGTDTQYF.

Only one count was recorded for this clone. V usage is TRBV27 and J usage is TRBJ2-7; 11 bases are shared with TRBD2. This CDR3 region has 16 residues. Germline CDR1 is MNHEY and CDR2 is SMNVEV (reference sequence). V lost 6 bases and J lost 5; bases outside the gene matches: 12. CDR3 DNA sequence: TGTGCCAGCAGGTCACGTGGGACTAGCGGTTGGGACGAGCAGTACTTC. Translation gives CASRSRGTSGWDEQYF.

The chain links TRBV30 to TRBJ1-2; D gene uncertain. There are 13 residues in the CDR3. CDR1 is GTSNPN, CDR2 SVGIG, per germline (reference sequence). Trimming removed 3 bases at V and 8 bases at J, with 16 bases between. CDR3 coding DNA: TGTGCCTGGAGCGAGTCTGAGGGCGGGGGCTACACCTTC. Protein sequence: CAWSESEGGGYTF.

The chain is built from TRBV7-8 and TRBJ1-4, with D tentatively TRBD1 (6 bases). The V gene lost 1 base and the J gene lost 14 bases, with 11 bases spanning the gap. From germline, CDR1 is SGHVS and CDR2 FQNEAQ. This CDR3 region has 12 residues. The CDR3 loop is CASSLVEGGLFF. The CDR3 DNA sequence: TGTGCCAGCAGCTTAGTTGAGGGGGGGCTGTTTTTT.

The CDR3 DNA sequence: TGTGCCATCAGTGAGCCCCGTAAGCTAGCGGGAGAAAGAGAGACCCAGTACTTC. It codes for CAISEPRKLAGERETQYF. The rearrangement uses TRBV10-3 and TRBJ2-5, with TRBD2 matching over 10 bases. Per germline, CDR1 ENHRY and CDR2 SYGVKD. This CDR3 has 18 amino acids. Trimming took 2 bases from V and 4 from J; bases not matched to a gene: 13.

This clone was recorded only once. The V call is TRBV9, the J call TRBJ2-5, with 7 bases identical to TRBD1. Germline V gene lookup returns CDR1 SGDLS and CDR2 YYNGEE. The trim removed 1 base at V and 2 bases at J, leaving 8 bases unmatched. The CDR3 sequence is 16 residues long. CDR3 region: CASSVRAGTAQETQYF. The CDR3, as DNA: TGTGCCAGCAGCGTAAGAGCAGGGACAGCTCAAGAGACCCAGTACTTC.

The genes are TRBV9 and TRBJ2-1; maybe TRBD2 (5 bases). With 1 base removed from V and 0 bases from J, the gap between germline ends came to 8 bases. The CDR3 is made up of 15 amino acids. Germline CDR1 reads SGDLS; CDR2 reads YYNGEE. In DNA, the CDR3 is TGTGCCAGCAGCGTAATAGGGAGCTCCTACAATGAGCAGTTCTTC. Its protein product is CASSVIGSSYNEQFF.

The genes are TRBV7-3 and TRBJ2-7; 7 bases align to TRBD1. Losses at the gene ends were 2 bases for V and 0 bases for J; bases not matched to a gene: 10. This CDR3 has 17 amino acids. Germline assignment: CDR1 SGHTA and CDR2 FQGTGA. The CDR3 DNA reads as TGTGCCAGCAGCTTAGGTCCCGGGGCAGGGGGCTCCTACGAGCAGTACTTC. It encodes CASSLGPGAGGSYEQYF. Full variable domain (outside the CDR3, taken from reference TRBV7-3 and TRBJ2-7): GAGVSQTPSNKVTEKGKYVELRCDPISGHTALYWYRQSLGQGPEFLIYFQGTGAADDSGLPNDRFFAVRPEGSVSTLKIQRTERGDSAVYLCASSLGPGAGGSYEQYFGPGTRLTVT.

This sequence joins TRBV7-2 and TRBJ2-7, with 8 bases identical to TRBD1. The CDR3 contains 15 residues. Germline V lookup: CDR1 SGHTA, CDR2 FQGNSA. V shed 2 bases and J 4 bases; nucleotides not matched to a gene: 7. CDR3 bases: TGTGCCAGCAGCTTAAGGGGACAGGCCAATTACGAGCAGTACTTC. It yields the protein CASSLRGQANYEQYF.

The chain uses TRBV19 and TRBJ2-7; D gene unclear. Between the trimmed V and J ends, which lost 5 bases and 0 bases, there was a span of 8 bases. This CDR3 has 13 residues. CDR1 LNHDA and CDR2 SQIVND come from the germline V gene (reference sequence). CDR3 sequence (DNA): TGTGCCAGTAGTTCGTCTTCCTCCTACGAGCAGTACTTC. This sequence encodes CASSSSSSYEQYF. Full variable domain (rest looked up from reference TRBV19 and TRBJ2-7): DGGITQSPKYLFRKEGQNVTLSCEQNLNHDAMYWYRQDPGQGLRLIYYSQIVNDFQKGDIAEGYSVSREKKESFPLTVTSAQKNPTAFYLCASSSSSSYEQYFGPGTRLTVT.

The J gene is TRBJ2-1, the V gene TRBV5-6; D perhaps matches TRBD2 (6 bases). V was shortened by 2 bases and J by 8 bases, with 17 bases between the two germline ends. Germline CDR1 reads SGHDT; CDR2 reads YYEEEE. The CDR3 runs 15 residues. CDR3 in DNA: TGTGCCAGCAGCTTAATCGGGAGTCAGGTACATGAGCAGTTCTTC. Its translation is CASSLIGSQVHEQFF.

The rearrangement links TRBV5-1 to TRBJ2-2; 9 bases match TRBD1. V shed 0 bases, J shed 5 bases, and the junction held 2 bases outside the gene matches. CDR3 length equals 15 residues. Germline lookup yields CDR1 SGHRS and CDR2 YFSETQ. CDR3: CASSLGTGETGELFF. In DNA, the CDR3 is TGCGCCAGCAGCTTGGGGACAGGGGAAACCGGGGAGCTGTTTTTT.

This chain connects TRBV6-1 to TRBJ2-2; D may be TRBD1 (5 bases). CDR1 and CDR2 from the germline V gene are MNHNS and SASEGT. Deletions cut 8 bases from V and 2 bases from J, with 12 bases between. The CDR3 covers 14 residues. CDR3 residues: CASSFQGNTGELFF. DNA of the CDR3: TGTGCCAGCTCGTTCCAGGGAAACACCGGGGAGCTGTTTTTT.

The chain links TRBV14 to TRBJ2-7; 12 bases fit TRBD2. V lost 3 bases, J lost 5 bases, and 5 bases stayed unmatched. Germline CDR1 and CDR2: SGHDN and FVKESK. CDR3 size: 15 residues. CDR3 sequence: CASSHRLAGEDEQYF. CDR3 bases: TGTGCCAGCAGCCACAGACTAGCGGGAGAGGACGAGCAGTACTTC.

This clone has only one observation. The CDR3 DNA reads as TGTGCCAGCAGCGTAGCTAGGGTTAACTATGGCTACACCTTC. Its protein is CASSVARVNYGYTF. The J gene is TRBJ1-2, the V gene TRBV9; D is unclear. The V and J ends lost 0 bases and 1 base respectively, with 7 bases between them. The CDR3 has 14 residues. Germline V gives CDR1 SGDLS, CDR2 YYNGEE. Full variable domain (outside the CDR3, taken from reference TRBV9 and TRBJ1-2): DSGVTQTPKHLITATGQRVTLRCSPRSGDLSVYWYQQSLDQGLQFLIQYYNGEERAKGNILERFSAQQFPDLHSELNLSSLELGDSALYFCASSVARVNYGYTFGSGTRLTVV.

This sequence joins TRBV18 and TRBJ1-5; D not certain. The CDR3 covers 16 residues. Per germline, CDR1 KGHSH and CDR2 LQKENI. V dropped 2 bases and J dropped 2 bases, with 13 bases sitting between them. The CDR3, as DNA: TGTGCCAGCTCACCATACCTCGGAAGGGGCAATCAGCCCCAGCATTTT. It is translated as CASSPYLGRGNQPQHF.

This clone was seen a handful of times. The chain recombines TRBV27 with TRBJ2-7, with TRBD1 matching over 7 bases. Germline V CDR1 and CDR2: MNHEY, SMNVEV (reference sequence). The CDR3 spans 15 residues. Trimming removed 5 bases from V and 4 bases from J; junction bases left unmatched: 11. This chain's CDR3 is CASSPGTAIPYEQYF. The CDR3 DNA sequence: TGTGCCAGCAGTCCAGGGACAGCCATACCATACGAGCAGTACTTC.

The V and J genes are TRBV14 and TRBJ2-2, with D tentatively TRBD1 (6 bases). Deletions cut 2 bases from V and 4 bases from J, with 8 bases between. The length of the CDR3 is 14 residues. CDR1 SGHDN and CDR2 FVKESK come from the germline V gene. CDR3: CASSQNRVTGELFF. The CDR3 region has the DNA TGTGCCAGCAGCCAAAACAGGGTCACCGGGGAGCTGTTTTTT.